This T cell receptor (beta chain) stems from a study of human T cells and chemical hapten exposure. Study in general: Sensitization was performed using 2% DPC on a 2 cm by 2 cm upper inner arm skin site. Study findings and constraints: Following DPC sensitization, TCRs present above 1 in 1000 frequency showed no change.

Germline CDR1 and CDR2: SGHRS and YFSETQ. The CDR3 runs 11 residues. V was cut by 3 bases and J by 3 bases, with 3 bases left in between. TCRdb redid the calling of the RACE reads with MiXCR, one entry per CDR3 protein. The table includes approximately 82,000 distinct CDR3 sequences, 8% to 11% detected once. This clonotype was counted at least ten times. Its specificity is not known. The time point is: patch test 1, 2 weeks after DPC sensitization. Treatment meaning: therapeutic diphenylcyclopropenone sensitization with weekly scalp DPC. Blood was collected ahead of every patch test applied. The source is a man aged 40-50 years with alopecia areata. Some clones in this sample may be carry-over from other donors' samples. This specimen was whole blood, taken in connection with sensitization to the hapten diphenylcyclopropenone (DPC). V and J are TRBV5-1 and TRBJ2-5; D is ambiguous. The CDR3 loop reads CASSYEETQYF. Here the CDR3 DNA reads TGCGCCAGCAGCTATGAAGAGACCCAGTACTTC.